Sequencing of this T cell receptor beta chain was carried out in a study of human T cells and chemical hapten exposure. In its sample, this clonotype was seen many times. Time point indicated: healthy volunteer bleed at 6 weeks. Total RNA was isolated from unfractionated whole blood. TCRdb analysed the RACE reads with MiXCR anew, one entry per CDR3 protein. In the table there are 35,000 to 50,000 distinct CDR3 sequences, approximately 4% of which are singletons. Sequencing was done on a sample of whole blood. This sequence was found in a human donor in good health. Some clones in this sample may be carry-over from other donors' samples.

CDR3 residues: CASSTRGEGPGDTQYF. For the CDR3, the DNA is TGTGCCAGCAGCACGAGAGGGGAGGGCCCTGGAGATACGCAGTATTTT. This chain uses TRBV7-2 with TRBJ2-3, with 7 bases that match TRBD2. The CDR3 loop spans 16 amino acids. Unmatched junction bases numbered 13, after V lost 5 bases and J lost 5 bases. The germline CDR1 and CDR2 sequences are SGHTA and FQGNSA. The full variable domain, its missing parts supplied by reference TRBV7-2 and TRBJ2-3, is GAGVSQSPSNKVTEKGKDVELRCDPISGHTALYWYRQSLGQGLEFLIYFQGNSAPDKSGLPSDRFSAERTGGSVSTLTIQRTQQEDSAVYLCASSTRGEGPGDTQYFGPGTRLTVL.